The present T cell receptor beta chain was sequenced within a study of graft-versus-host responses after intestinal transplantation. The assay was immunoSEQ multiplex PCR, and TCRdb's table has in-frame clones only and misses some. The sample contains about 97,000 clones, about nine tenths of which appear only once. Points from the study as a whole: The marrow of recipients harbored GvH clones, and ileum or blood showed some of them first.

Germline CDR1 MGHRA, CDR2 YSYEKL. The CDR3 runs 17 residues. Trimming removed 1 base from V and 2 bases from J, with 16 bases in between. A word on this clone: Antigen: not known.

The sequence was collected from a human donor who was the organ donor for an intestinal transplant. The chain recombines TRBV4-1 with TRBJ2-3, with D maybe TRBD2 (7 bases). The input for sequencing was unstimulated CD4+ T cells sorted from spleen or lymph node cells, taken before transplant. The CDR3 nucleotides read TGCGCCAGCAGCCAAGTGGGCGCGGGGGCCGCCACAGATACGCAGTATTTT. It specifies CASSQVGAGAATDTQYF.